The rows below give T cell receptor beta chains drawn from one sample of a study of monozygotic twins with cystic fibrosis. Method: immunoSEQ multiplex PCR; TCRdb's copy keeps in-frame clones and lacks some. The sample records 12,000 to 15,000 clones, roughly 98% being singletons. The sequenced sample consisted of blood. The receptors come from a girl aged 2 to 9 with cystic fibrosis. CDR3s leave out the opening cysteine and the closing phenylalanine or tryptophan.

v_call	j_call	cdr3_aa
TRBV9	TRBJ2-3	ASSVATATGNTQY
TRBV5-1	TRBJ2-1	ASSLGTDDEQF
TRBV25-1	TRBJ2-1	ASSEAGTSGNEQF
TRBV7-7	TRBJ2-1	ASRSLVWAVWNNEQF
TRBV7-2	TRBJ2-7	ASSLVAGRLYEQY
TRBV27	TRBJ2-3	ASSLSSTDTQY
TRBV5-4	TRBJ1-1	ASSRGTGANTEAF
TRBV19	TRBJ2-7	ASSTRHRSEQY
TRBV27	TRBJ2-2	ASSFRDRGGTGELF
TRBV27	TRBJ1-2	ASRPLQGSYGYT
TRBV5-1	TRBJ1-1	ASSFGGGNTEAF
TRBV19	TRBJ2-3	ASSLRGTDTQY
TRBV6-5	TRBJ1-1	ASSHWDSETEAF
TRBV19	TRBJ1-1	ASSSTGDTEAF
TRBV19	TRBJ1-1	ASSIPGAQGPEAF
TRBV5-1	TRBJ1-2	ASSLVGDLNYGYT
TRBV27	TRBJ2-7	ASSFGGIEQY
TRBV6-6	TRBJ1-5	ASSYSNRGDQPQH
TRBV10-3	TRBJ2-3	AISDAYETSGTSDTQY
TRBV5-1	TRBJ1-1	ASSLNLDRNTEAF
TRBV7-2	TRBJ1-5	ASSLRAGTADNQPQH
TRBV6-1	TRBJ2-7	ASSDPGTGGWEQY
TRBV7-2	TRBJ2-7	ASSHGQGPSYEQY
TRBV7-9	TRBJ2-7	ASSPYQQGVYEQY
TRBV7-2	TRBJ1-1	ASSFPKGDGAF
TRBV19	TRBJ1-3	ASSVGRRSGNTIY
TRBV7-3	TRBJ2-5	ASGRGARETQY
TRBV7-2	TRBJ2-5	ASSKSGTAQETQY
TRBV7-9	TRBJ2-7	ASSPWGLADSYEQY
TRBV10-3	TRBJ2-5	AIRSGGTQY
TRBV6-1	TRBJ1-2	ASSPGGGDYGYT
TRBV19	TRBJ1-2	ASSKAGGGGYT
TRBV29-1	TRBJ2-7	SVVPSGASSYEQY
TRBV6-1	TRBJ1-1	ASSEWTEAF
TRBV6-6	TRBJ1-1	ASSPRQGNTEAF
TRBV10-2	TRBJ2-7	ASNEPIAGGPWEQY
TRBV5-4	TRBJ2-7	ASSPGQGAYEQY
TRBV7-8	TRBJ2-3	ASSLLSGRADTQY
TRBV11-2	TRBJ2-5	ASSLAGQVPKLWETQY
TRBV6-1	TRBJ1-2	ASSERRGYGYT
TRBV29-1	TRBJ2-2	SVERPGELF
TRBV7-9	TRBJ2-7	ASSLGSYEQY
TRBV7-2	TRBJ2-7	ASSSRTSGDSYEQY
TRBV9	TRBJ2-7	ASSRTGYEQY
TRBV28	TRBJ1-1	ASSLKVNTEAF
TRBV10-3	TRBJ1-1	AISERGTGGTEAF
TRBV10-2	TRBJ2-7	ASSEQSYEQY
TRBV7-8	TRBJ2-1	ASSLGPGNEQF
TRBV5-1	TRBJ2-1	ASSLFLVADYNEQF
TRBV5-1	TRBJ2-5	ASSSPRGTQETQY
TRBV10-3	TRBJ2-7	AISGIETGLSYEQY
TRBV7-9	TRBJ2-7	ASSPGADSSYEQY
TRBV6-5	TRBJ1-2	ASGAYLNYGYT
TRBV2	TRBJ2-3	ASSETSAWDIDTQY
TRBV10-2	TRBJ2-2	ASRRGEGELF
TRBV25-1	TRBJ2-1	ASSRTHHNEQF
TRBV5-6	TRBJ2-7	ASSFRRTGGYEQY
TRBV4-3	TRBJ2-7	ASSQERQASYEQY
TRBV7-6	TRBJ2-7	ASSRNRDRGFEQY